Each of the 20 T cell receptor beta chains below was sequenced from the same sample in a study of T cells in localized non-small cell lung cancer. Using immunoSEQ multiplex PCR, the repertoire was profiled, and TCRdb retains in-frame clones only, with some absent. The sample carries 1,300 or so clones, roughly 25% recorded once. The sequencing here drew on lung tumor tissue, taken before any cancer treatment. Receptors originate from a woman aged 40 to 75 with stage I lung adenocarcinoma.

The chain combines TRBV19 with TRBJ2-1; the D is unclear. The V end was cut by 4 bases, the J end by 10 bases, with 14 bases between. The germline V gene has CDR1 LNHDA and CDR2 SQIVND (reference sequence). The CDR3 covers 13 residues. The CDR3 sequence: CASSTSSAGEQFF. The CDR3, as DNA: TGTGCCAGTAGTACGTCCTCGGCCGGGGAGCAGTTCTTC.

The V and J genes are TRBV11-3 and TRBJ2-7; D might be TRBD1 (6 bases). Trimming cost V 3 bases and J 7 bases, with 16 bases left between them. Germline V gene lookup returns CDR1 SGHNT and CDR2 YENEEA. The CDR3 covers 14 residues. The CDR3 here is CASSLTTGTQEQYF. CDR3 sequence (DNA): TGTGCCAGCAGCTTGACCACCGGGACACAGGAGCAGTACTTC.

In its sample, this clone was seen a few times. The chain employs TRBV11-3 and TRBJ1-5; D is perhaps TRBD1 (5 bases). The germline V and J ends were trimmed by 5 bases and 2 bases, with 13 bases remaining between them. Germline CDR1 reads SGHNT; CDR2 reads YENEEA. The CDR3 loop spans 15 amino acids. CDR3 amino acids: CASSLLLGGNQPQHF. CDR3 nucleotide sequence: TGTGCCAGCAGCCTCCTTCTGGGGGGCAATCAGCCCCAGCATTTT.

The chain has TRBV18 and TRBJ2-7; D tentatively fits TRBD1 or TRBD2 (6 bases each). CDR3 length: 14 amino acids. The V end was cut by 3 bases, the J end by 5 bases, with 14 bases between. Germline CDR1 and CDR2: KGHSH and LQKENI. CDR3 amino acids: CASSPPGAGNEQYF. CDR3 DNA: TGTGCCAGCTCACCCCCGGGGGCAGGGAACGAGCAGTACTTC.

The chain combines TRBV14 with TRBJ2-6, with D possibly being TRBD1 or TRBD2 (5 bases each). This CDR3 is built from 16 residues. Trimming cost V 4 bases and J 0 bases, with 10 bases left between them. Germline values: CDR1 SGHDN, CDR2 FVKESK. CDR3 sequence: CASSLGGYSGANVLTF. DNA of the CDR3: TGTGCCAGCAGCCTTGGGGGTTACTCTGGGGCCAACGTCCTGACTTTC.

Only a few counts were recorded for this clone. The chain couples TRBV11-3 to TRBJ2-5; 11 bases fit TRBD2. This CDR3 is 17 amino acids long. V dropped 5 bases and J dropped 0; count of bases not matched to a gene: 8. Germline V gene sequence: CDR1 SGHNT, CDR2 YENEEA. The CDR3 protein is CASSPIAGGLYQETQYF. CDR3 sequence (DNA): TGTGCCAGCAGCCCTATAGCGGGGGGGTTGTACCAAGAGACCCAGTACTTC.

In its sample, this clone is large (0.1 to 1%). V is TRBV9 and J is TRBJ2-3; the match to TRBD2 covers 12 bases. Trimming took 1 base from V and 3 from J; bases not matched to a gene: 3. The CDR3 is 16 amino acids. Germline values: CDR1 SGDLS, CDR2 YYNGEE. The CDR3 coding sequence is TGTGCCAGCAGCGTACGACTAGCGGGAGAAACAGATACGCAGTATTTT. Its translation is CASSVRLAGETDTQYF.

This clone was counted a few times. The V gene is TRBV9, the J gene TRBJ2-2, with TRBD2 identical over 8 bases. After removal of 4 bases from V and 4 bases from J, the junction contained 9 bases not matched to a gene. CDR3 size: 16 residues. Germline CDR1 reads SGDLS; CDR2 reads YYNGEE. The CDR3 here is CASSPPGGAVTGELFF. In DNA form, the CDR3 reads TGTGCCAGCAGCCCCCCGGGGGGGGCGGTCACCGGGGAGCTGTTTTTT.

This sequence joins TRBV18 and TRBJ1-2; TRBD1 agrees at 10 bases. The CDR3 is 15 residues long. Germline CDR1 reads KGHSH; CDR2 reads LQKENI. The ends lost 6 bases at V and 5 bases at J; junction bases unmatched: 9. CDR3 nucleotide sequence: TGTGCCAGCTCGGTCCCGGGACAGGGGATGTATGGCTACACCTTC. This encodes CASSVPGQGMYGYTF.

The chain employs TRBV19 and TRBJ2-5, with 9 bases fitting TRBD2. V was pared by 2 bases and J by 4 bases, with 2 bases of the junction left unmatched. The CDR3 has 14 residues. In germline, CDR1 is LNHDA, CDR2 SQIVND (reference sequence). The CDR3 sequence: CASSIRGGGETQYF. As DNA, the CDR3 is TGTGCCAGTAGTATACGCGGGGGGGGAGAGACCCAGTACTTC.

The CDR3 loop is CASSFGALPGEQYF. CDR3 nucleotides: TGTGCCAGCAGCTTCGGTGCGTTGCCCGGCGAGCAGTACTTC. The rearrangement links TRBV11-3 to TRBJ2-7; D ambiguous. V lost 3 bases and J 6 bases, leaving 15 bases between the germline ends. CDR1 SGHNT and CDR2 YENEEA come from the germline V gene. This CDR3 spans 14 amino acids. Combining the CDR3 with reference TRBV11-3 and TRBJ2-7 gives the whole variable domain EAGVVQSPRYKIIEKKQPVAFWCNPISGHNTLYWYLQNLGQGPELLIRYENEEAVDDSQLPKDRFSAERLKGVDSTLKIQPAELGDSAVYLCASSFGALPGEQYFGPGTRLTVT.

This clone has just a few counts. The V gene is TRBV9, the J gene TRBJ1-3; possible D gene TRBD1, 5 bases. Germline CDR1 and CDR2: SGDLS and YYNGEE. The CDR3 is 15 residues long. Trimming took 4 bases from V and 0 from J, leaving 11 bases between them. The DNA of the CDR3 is TGTGCCAGCAGCCCAGGGCGGGGCTCTGGAAACACCATATATTTT. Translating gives CASSPGRGSGNTIYF. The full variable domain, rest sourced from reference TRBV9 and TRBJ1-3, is DSGVTQTPKHLITATGQRVTLRCSPRSGDLSVYWYQQSLDQGLQFLIQYYNGEERAKGNILERFSAQQFPDLHSELNLSSLELGDSALYFCASSPGRGSGNTIYFGEGSWLTVV.

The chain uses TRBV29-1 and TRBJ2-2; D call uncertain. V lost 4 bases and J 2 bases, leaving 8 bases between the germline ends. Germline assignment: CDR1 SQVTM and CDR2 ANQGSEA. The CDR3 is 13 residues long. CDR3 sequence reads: CSVVFVNTGELFF. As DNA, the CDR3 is TGCAGCGTTGTATTCGTAAACACCGGGGAGCTGTTTTTT.

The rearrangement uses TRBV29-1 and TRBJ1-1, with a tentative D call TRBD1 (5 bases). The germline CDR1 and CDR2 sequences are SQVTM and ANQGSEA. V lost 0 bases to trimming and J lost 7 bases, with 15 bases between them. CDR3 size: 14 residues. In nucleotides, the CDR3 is TGCAGCGTTGAAGATCAGGGCAGGGCTAGTGAAGCTTTCTTT. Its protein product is CSVEDQGRASEAFF.

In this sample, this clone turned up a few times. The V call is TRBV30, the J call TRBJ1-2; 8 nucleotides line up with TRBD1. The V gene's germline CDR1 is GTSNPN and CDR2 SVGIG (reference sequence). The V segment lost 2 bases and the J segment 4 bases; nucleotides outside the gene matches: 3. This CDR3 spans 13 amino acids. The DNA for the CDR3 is TGTGCCTGGAGTCGCGGACAGGGCTATGGCTACACCTTC. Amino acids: CAWSRGQGYGYTF. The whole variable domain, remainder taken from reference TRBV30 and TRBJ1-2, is SQTIHQWPATLVQPVGSPLSLECTVEGTSNPNLYWYRQAAGRGLQLLFYSVGIGQISSEVPQNLSASRPQDRQFILSSKKLLLSDSGFYLCAWSRGQGYGYTFGSGTRLTVV.

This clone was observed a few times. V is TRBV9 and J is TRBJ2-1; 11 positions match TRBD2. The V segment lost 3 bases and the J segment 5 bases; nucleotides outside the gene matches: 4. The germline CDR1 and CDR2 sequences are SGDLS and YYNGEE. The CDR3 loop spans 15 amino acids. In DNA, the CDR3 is TGTGCCAGCAGCGCGGGACTAGCGGAAAACAATGAGCAGTTCTTC. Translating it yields CASSAGLAENNEQFF.

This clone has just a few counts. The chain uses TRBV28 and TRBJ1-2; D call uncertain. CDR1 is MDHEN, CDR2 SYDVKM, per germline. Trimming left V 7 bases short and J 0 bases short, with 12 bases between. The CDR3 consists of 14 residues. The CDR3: CASTPGGANYGYTF. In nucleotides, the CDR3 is TGTGCCAGCACACCTGGTGGAGCTAACTATGGCTACACCTTC.

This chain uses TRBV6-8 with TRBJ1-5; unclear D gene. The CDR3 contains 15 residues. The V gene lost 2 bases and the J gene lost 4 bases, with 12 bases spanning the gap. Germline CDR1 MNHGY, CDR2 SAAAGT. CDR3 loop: CASSYVGSPNQPQHF. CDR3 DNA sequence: TGTGCCAGCAGTTACGTGGGCAGTCCTAATCAGCCCCAGCATTTT.

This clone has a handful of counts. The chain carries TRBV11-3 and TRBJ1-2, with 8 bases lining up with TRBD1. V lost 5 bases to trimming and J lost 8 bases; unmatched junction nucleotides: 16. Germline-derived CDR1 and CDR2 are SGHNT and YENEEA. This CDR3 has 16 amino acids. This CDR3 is CASSAEGGQGAQGYTF. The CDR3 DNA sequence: TGTGCCAGCAGCGCCGAGGGAGGGCAGGGGGCGCAGGGCTACACCTTC.

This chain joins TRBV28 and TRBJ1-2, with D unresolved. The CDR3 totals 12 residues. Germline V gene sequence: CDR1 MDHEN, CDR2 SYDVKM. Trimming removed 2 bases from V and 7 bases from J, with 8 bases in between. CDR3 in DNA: TGTGCCAGCAGTTTAACGCAAGGTGGCTACACCTTC. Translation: CASSLTQGGYTF.